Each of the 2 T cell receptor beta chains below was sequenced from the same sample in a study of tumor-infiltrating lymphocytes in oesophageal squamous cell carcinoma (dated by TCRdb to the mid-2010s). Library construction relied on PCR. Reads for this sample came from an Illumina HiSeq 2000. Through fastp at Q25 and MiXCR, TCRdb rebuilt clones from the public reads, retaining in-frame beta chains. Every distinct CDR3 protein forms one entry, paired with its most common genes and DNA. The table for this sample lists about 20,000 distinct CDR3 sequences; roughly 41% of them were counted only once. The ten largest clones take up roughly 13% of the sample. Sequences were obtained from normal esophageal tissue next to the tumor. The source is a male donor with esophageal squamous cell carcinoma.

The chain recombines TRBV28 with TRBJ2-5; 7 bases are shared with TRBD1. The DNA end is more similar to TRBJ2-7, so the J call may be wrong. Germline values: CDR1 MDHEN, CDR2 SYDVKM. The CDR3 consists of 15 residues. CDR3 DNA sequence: TGTGCCAGCAGGGACGACTTTACAGGGGATCACGAGCAGTACTTC. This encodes CASRDDFTGDHEQYF.

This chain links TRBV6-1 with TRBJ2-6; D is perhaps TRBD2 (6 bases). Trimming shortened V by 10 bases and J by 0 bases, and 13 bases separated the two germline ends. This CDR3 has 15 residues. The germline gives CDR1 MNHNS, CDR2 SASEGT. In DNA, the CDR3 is TGTGCCACGTCGCGGGAACACTCTGGGGCCAACGTCCTGACTTTC. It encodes CATSREHSGANVLTF.